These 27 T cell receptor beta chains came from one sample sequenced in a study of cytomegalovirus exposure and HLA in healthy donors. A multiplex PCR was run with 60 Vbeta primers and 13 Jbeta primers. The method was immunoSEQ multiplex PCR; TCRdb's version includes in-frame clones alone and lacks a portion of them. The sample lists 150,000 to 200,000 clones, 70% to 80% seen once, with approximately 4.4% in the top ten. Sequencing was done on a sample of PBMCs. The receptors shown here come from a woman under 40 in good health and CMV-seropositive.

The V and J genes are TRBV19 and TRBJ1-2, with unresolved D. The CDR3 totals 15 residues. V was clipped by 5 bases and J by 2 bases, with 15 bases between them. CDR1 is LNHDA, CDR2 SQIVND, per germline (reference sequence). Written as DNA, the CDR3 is TGTGCCAGTAGTTTAGGACTTGTGCCCAACTATGGCTACACCTTC. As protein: CASSLGLVPNYGYTF.

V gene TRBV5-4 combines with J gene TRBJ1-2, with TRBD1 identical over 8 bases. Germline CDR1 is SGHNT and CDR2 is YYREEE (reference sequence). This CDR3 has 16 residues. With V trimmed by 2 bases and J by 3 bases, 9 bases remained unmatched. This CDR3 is CASSFPAGTGYYGYTF. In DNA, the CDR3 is TGTGCCAGCAGCTTCCCAGCCGGGACAGGTTACTATGGCTACACCTTC.

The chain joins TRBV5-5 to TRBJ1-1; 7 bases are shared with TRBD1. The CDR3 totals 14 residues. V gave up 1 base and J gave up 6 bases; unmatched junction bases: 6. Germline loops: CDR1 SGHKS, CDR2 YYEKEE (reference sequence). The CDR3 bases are TGTGCCAGCAGCTTGTCCCGACAGGGTCCTGAAGCTTTCTTT. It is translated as CASSLSRQGPEAFF.

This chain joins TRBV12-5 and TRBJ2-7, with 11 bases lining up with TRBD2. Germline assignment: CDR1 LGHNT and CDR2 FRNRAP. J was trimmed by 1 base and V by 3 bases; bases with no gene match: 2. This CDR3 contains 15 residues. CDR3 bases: TGTGCTAGTGGTTTCCTAGCGGGAGGATCCTACGAGCAGTACTTC. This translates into CASGFLAGGSYEQYF.

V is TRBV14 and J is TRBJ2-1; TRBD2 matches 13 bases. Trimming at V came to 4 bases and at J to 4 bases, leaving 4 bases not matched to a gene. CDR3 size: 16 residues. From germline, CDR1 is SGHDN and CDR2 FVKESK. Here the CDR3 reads CASSLPGLAGYNEQFF. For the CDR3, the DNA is TGTGCCAGCAGCCTTCCGGGACTAGCGGGATACAATGAGCAGTTCTTC. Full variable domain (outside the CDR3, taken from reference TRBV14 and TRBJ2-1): EAGVTQFPSHSVIEKGQTVTLRCDPISGHDNLYWYRRVMGKEIKFLLHFVKESKQDESGMPNNRFLAERTGGTYSTLKVQPAELEDSGVYFCASSLPGLAGYNEQFFGPGTRLTVL.

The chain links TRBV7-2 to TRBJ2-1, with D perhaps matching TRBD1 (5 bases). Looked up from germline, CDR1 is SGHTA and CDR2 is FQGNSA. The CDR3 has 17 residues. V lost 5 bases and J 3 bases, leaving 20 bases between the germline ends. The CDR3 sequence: CASSSRWGEDLYNEQFF. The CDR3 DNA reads TGTGCCAGCAGCAGCCGGTGGGGCGAGGACCTCTACAATGAGCAGTTCTTC.

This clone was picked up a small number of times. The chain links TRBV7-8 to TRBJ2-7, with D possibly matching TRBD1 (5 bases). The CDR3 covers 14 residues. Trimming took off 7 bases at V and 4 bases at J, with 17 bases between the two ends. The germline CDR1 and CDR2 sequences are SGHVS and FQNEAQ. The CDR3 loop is CASKEPQAGYEQYF. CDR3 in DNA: TGTGCCAGCAAGGAACCACAGGCAGGGTACGAGCAGTACTTC. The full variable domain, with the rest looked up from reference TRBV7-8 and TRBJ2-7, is GAGVSQSPRYKVAKRGQDVALRCDPISGHVSLFWYQQALGQGPEFLTYFQNEAQLDKSGLPSDRFFAERPEGSVSTLKIQRTQQEDSAVYLCASKEPQAGYEQYFGPGTRLTVT.

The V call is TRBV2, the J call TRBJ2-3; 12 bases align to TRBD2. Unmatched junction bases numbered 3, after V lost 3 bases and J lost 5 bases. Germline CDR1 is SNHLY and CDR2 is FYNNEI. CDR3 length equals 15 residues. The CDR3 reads CASSERTSGEDTQYF. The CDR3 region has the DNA TGTGCCAGCAGTGAGAGGACTAGCGGGGAAGATACGCAGTATTTT.

CDR3 DNA: TGTGCCAGCAGTCAGAACACCGGGGAGCTGTTTTTT. It specifies CASSQNTGELFF. The chain carries TRBV27 and TRBJ2-2; D gene unclear. With 5 bases removed from V and 1 base from J, the gap between germline ends came to 2 bases. The CDR3 sequence is 12 residues long. CDR1 MNHEY and CDR2 SMNVEV come from the germline V gene (reference sequence).

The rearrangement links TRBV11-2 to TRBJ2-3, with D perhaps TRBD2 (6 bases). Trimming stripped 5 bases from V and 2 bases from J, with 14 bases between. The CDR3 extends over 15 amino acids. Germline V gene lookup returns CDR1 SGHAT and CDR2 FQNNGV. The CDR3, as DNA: TGTGCCAGCAGCGGCGGGGTAGCGGACACAGATACGCAGTATTTT. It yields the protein CASSGGVADTDTQYF.

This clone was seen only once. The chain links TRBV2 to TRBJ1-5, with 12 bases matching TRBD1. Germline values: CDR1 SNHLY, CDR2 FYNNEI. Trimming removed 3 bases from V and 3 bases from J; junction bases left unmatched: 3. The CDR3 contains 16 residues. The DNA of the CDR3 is TGTGCCAGCAGTGAGGGGACAGGGGGCTACAATCAGCCCCAGCATTTT. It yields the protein CASSEGTGGYNQPQHF.

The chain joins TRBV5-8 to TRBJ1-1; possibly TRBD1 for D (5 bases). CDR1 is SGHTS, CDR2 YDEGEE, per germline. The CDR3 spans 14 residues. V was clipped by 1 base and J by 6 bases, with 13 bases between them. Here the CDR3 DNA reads TGTGCCAGCAGCTTGAGAGGGGAGGAAGCTGAAGCTTTCTTT. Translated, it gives CASSLRGEEAEAFF.

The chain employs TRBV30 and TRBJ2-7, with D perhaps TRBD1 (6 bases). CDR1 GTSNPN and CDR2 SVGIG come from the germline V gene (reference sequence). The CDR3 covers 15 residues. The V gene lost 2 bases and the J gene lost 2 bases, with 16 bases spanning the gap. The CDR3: CAWSPSEDSTYEQYF. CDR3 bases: TGTGCCTGGAGTCCCAGTGAGGACAGTACCTACGAGCAGTACTTC.

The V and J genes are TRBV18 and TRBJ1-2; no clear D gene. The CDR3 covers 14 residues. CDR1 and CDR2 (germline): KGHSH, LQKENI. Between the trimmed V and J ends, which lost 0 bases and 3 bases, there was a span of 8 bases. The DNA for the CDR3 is TGTGCCAGCTCACCACCGGGCGGGTACTATGGCTACACCTTC. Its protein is CASSPPGGYYGYTF.

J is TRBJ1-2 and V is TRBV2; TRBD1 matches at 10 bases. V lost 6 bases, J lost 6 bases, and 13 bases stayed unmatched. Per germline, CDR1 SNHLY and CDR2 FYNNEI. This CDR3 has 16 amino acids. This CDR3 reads CASSGETGGFGNGYTF. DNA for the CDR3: TGTGCCAGCAGCGGAGAGACAGGGGGCTTTGGCAATGGCTACACCTTC.

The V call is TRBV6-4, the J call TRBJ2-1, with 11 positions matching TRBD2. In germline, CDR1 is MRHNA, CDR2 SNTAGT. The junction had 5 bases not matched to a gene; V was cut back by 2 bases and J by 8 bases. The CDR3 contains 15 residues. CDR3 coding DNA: TGTGCCAGCAGTGACGGTAGCGGGGGGGTTGATGAGCAGTTCTTC. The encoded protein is CASSDGSGGVDEQFF.

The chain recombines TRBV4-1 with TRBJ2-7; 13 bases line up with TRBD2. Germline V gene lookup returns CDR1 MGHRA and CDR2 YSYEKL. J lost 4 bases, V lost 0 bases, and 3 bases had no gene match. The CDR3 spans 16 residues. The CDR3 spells CASSQDRTSGRYEQYF. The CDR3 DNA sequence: TGCGCCAGCAGCCAAGATAGGACTAGCGGGAGATACGAGCAGTACTTC.

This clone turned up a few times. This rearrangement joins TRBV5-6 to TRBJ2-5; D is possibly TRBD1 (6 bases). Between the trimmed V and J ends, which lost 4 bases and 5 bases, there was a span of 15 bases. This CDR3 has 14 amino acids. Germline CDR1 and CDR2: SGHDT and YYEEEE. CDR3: CASSPGAGEETQYF. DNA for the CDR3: TGTGCCAGCAGCCCAGGAGCAGGGGAGGAGACCCAGTACTTC.

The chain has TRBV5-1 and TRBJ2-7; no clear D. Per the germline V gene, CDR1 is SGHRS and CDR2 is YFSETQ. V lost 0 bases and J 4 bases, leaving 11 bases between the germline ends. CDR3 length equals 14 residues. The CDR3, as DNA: TGCGCCAGCAGCTTGGCTTACAGTCAGTACGAGCAGTACTTC. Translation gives CASSLAYSQYEQYF.

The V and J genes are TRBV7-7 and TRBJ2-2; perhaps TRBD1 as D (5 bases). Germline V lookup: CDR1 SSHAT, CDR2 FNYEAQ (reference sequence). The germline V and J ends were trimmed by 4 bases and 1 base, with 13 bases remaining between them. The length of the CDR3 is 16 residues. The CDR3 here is CASSSRKGENTGELFF. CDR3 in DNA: TGTGCCAGCAGCTCACGGAAAGGGGAGAACACCGGGGAGCTGTTTTTT.

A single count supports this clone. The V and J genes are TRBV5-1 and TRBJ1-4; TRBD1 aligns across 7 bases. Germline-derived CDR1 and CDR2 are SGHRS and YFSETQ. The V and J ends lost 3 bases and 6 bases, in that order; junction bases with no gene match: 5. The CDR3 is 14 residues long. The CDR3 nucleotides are TGCGCCAGCAGCTCACAGGGGCGGGATGAAAAACTGTTTTTT. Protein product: CASSSQGRDEKLFF.

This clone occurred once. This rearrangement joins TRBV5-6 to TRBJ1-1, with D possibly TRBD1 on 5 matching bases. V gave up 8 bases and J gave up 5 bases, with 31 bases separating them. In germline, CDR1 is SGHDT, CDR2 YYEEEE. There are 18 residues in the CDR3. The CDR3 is CASGPKIGPTKGITEAFF. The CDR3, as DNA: TGTGCCAGTGGGCCCAAAATCGGACCGACAAAGGGGATAACTGAAGCTTTCTTT.

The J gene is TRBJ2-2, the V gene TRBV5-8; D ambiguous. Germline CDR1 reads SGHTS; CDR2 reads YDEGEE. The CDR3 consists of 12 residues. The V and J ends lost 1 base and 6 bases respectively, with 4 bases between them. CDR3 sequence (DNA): TGTGCCAGCAGCTTGACATCCGGGGAGCTGTTTTTT. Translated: CASSLTSGELFF.

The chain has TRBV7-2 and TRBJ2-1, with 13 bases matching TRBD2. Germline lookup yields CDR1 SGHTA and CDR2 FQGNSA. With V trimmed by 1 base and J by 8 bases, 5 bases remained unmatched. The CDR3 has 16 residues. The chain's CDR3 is CASSLVGTSGTDEQFF. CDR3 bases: TGTGCCAGCAGCTTAGTCGGGACTAGCGGGACCGATGAGCAGTTCTTC.

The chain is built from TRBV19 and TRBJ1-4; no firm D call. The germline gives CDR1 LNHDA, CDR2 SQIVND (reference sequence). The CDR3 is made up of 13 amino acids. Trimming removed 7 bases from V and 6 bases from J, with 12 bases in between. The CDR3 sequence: CASMRRRDEKLFF. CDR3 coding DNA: TGTGCCAGTATGCGCAGGAGGGATGAAAAACTGTTTTTT.

The CDR3 loop reads CASSVGRGDTQYF. CDR3 nucleotides: TGTGCCAGCAGTGTAGGGCGGGGAGATACGCAGTATTTT. This rearrangement joins TRBV2 to TRBJ2-3; TRBD2 might be the D (6 bases). V lost 4 bases and J lost 5, with 10 bases in between. The CDR3 extends over 13 amino acids. Per the germline V gene, CDR1 is SNHLY and CDR2 is FYNNEI.

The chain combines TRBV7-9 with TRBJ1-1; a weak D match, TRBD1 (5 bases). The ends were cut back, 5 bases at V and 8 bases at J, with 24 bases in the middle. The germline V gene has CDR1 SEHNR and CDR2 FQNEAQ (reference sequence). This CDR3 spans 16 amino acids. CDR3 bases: TGTGCCAGCAGCCCCGGGGCAGCGGGGCAGCGCATGGAAGCTTTCTTT. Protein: CASSPGAAGQRMEAFF. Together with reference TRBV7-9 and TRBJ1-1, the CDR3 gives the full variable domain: DTGVSQNPRHKITKRGQNVTFRCDPISEHNRLYWYRQTLGQGPEFLTYFQNEAQLEKSRLLSDRFSAERPKGSFSTLEIQRTEQGDSAMYLCASSPGAAGQRMEAFFGQGTRLTVV.